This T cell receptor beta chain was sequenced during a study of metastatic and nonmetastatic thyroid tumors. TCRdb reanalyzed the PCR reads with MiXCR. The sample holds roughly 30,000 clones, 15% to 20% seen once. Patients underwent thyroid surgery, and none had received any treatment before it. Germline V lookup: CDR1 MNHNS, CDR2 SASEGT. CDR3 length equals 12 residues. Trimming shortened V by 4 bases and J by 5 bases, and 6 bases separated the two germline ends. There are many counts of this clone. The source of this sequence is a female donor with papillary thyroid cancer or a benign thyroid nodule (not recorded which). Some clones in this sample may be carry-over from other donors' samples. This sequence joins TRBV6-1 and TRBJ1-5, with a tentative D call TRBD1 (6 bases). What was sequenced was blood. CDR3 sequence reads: CASSAGDQPQHF. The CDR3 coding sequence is TGTGCCAGCAGTGCAGGGGATCAGCCCCAGCATTTT.